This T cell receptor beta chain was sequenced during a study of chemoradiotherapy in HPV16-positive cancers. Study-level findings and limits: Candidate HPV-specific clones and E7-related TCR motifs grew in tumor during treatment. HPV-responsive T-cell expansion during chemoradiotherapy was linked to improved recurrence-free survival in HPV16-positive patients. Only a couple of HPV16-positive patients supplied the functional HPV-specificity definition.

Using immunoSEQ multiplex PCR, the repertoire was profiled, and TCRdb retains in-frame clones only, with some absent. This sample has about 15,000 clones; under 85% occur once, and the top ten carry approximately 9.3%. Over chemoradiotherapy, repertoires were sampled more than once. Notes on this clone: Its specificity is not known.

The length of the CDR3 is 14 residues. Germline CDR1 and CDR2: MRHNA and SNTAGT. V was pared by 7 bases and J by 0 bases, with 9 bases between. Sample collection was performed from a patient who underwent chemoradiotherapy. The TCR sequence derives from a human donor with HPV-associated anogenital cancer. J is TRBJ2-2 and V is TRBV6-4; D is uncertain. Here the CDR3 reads CASKSDANTGELFF. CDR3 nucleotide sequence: TGTGCCAGCAAGTCAGACGCGAACACCGGGGAGCTGTTTTTT.